The present TCR beta chain was sequenced within a study of regulatory T cells in long-lasting Graves disease (dated by TCRdb to about 2021). Turning to the overall study: Persistent Graves' disease was defined as persistently positive TSH receptor autoantibodies together with antithyroid drug treatment for over 5 years. Peripheral blood TCR sequencing and RNA sequencing compared persistent Graves' disease patients with newly diagnosed Graves' disease patients. Persistent Graves' disease patients in the clinical cohort had taken antithyroid drugs for approximately 10 years on average. A total of around 33 samples were covered by TCR sequencing, comprising some 13 persistent and 20 or so newly diagnosed Graves' disease patients. The study took place in China and was registered as a clinical trial. Points the paper makes about the study in general: The authors noted that the small sample size was a limitation that may lower accuracy. Because the primary lesion, thyroid tissue, could not be accessed, the study looked at peripheral blood alone. More public clonotypes were shared among persistent patients (roughly 3,000) than among newly diagnosed patients (under 1,000). TRBV28, TRBJ1-2 and TRBJ2-5 were preferentially used in persistent disease, while TRBV20-1 and TRBJ2-1 were favored in newly diagnosed disease. Lower TCR Shannon entropy and fewer highly expanded clones were observed in persistent Graves' disease patients than in newly diagnosed patients, which suggested clonal expansion. Sequencing and analysis were restricted to the TCR beta chain.

Library generation was performed with multiplex PCR. Instrument on record: Illumina HiSeq 4000. iRepertoire HTBI primers and Arm-PCR amplification of CDR3 regions were used to construct TCR beta libraries. Gel purification was performed on PCR products prior to sequencing. In the source study's methods: Across samples, 60 to 80 TRBV and roughly 15 TRBJ segments were identified and used for gene usage analysis of CDR3 amino acid clonotypes. COPE and FqMerger were used to merge filtered high-quality paired reads into contigs. Contigs were aligned with BLAST to IMGT TRBV, TRBD and TRBJ reference genes, and CDR3 was defined per IMGT. Any clonotype with a frequency above 0.1% was classified as a highly expanded clone. Shannon entropy served as the measure of repertoire diversity, while the Gini coefficient captured V-J evenness. A clonotype was considered public if more than one individual shared it. The public reads were reanalyzed by TCRdb: fastp trimming at Q25, MiXCR alignment, in-frame beta chains only. Rows with one shared CDR3 protein collapse into an entry with the most common genes and DNA. These V and J calls rely on TCRdb rather than the paper's analysis. The sample contains 420,000 or so distinct CDR3 sequences, around 24% of them found a single time. Roughly 26% of the sample lies in the top ten.

This clonotype has only a few counts. The clone's antigen remains unknown. One base away there is no much larger clone; base qualities are not given. The sample's time point, from its label and the paper: persistent/refractory GD, antithyroid drugs over 5 years with positive TRAb. For both TCR sequencing and RNA sequencing, RNA was extracted from PBMCs using TRIzol. The diagnosis of Graves' disease followed American Thyroid Association guidelines. Recruitment of patients was carried out at an endocrinology department in Xi'an, China. Each patient gave around 9 milliliters of peripheral blood, collected in an EDTA anticoagulant tube. Ficoll Paque Plus density gradient separation was used to isolate PBMCs, and no additional T cell sorting was done. An Agilent 2100 Bioanalyzer and agarose gel were used to assess RNA quality, and a NanoDrop 2000 was used to measure RNA concentration. Including the terminal cysteine and phenylalanine, the CDR3 comprises 17 residues. The read is trimmed to its CDR3 DNA, 51 bases read in frame from base 1. The germline V gene encodes CDR1 LNHNV and CDR2 YYDKDF (reference sequence). Trimming leaves V shorter by 0 bases and J shorter by 2 bases, with the junction holding 5 bases beyond the gene matches.

This specimen was peripheral blood mononuclear cells (PBMCs), taken when the disease was refractory, from a patient treated with antithyroid drugs. The sequence came from a female donor with Graves disease. Recombination linked TRBV15 to TRBJ2-5; TRBD2 lines up with 11 middle nucleotides. The CDR3 reads CATSRDVIAGGQETQYF. The sequenced DNA is TGTGCCACCAGCAGAGATGTTATAGCGGGAGGGCAAGAGACCCAGTACTTC.